In this sample, the clone carrying this T cell receptor (beta chain) turned up once. Unmatched junction bases numbered 4, after V lost 4 bases and J lost 4 bases. The CDR3 extends over 14 amino acids. Germline V gives CDR1 SGHNT, CDR2 YYREEE (reference sequence). Use of 60 Vbeta and 13 Jbeta primers characterized the PCR. The assay was immunoSEQ multiplex PCR, and TCRdb's table has in-frame clones only and misses some. Here the sample spans about 200,000 clones, around 80% being singletons. This specimen belongs to a study of cytomegalovirus exposure and HLA in healthy donors. V usage is TRBV5-4 and J usage is TRBJ2-3; 9 bases are a match to TRBD2. The clonotype originates from a man between 18 and 35 years old in good health and CMV-seronegative. Sequences were obtained from PBMCs. In DNA form, the CDR3 reads TGTGCCAGCAGCCATCTAGCGGGGTCAGATACGCAGTATTTT. It specifies CASSHLAGSDTQYF.